The source of this T cell receptor beta chain is a study of Ad26.COV2.S vaccination and SARS-CoV-2 variants. Noted treatment: roughly 18 received Ad26.COV2.S at low or high dose, single or two shots; 5 received placebo; per-sample allocation not given. The study sampled participants on day 63 after the first vaccine or placebo injection. The vaccine delivered Wuhan-strain SARS-CoV-2 spike through an Ad26 vector. Germline lookup yields CDR1 SQVTM and CDR2 ANQGSEA. There are 13 residues in the CDR3. Trimming removed 2 bases at V and 0 bases at J, with 7 bases between. This table comes from immunoSEQ multiplex PCR, and its TCRdb copy is limited to in-frame clones, with some not included. The sample has hundreds of thousands of clones; 70% to 90% are singletons.

This clonotype originated in a person between 18 and 65 years old who received the Ad26.COV2.S COVID-19 vaccine or a placebo. Sequenced material: peripheral blood, taken in a trial of Ad26.COV2.S vaccine versus placebo. V and J are TRBV29-1 and TRBJ1-1; D gene unclear. The CDR3 is CSVEPNMNTEAFF. In nucleotides, the CDR3 is TGCAGCGTTGAACCGAACATGAACACTGAAGCTTTCTTT.